These 12 T cell receptor beta chains were all obtained from the same sample, sequenced in a study of T cell responses to AZD1222 COVID-19 vaccine. TCRdb's table, derived via immunoSEQ multiplex PCR, lists solely in-frame clones and lacks some. The sample lists about 120,000 clones, 70% to 85% occurring once. This specimen was peripheral blood, taken 28 days after the second AZD1222 dose. Every receptor here comes from an adult who received the AZD1222 COVID-19 vaccine.

The chain has TRBV7-8 and TRBJ2-5; maybe TRBD2 (7 bases). Per the germline V gene, CDR1 is SGHVS and CDR2 is FQNEAQ. The CDR3 is 15 amino acids. Trimming took 5 bases from V and 1 from J, leaving 14 bases between them. The CDR3 is CASSRVGGPQETQYF. The CDR3 DNA reads TGTGCCAGCAGCCGAGTCGGGGGGCCCCAAGAGACCCAGTACTTC.

J is TRBJ2-1 and V is TRBV5-1; no clear D. Trimming cost V 0 bases and J 10 bases, with 5 bases left between them. In germline, CDR1 is SGHRS, CDR2 YFSETQ. CDR3 length equals 11 residues. CDR3 residues: CASSLGTEQFF. The CDR3 DNA reads TGCGCCAGCAGCTTGGGGACGGAGCAGTTCTTC.

The chain combines TRBV7-9 with TRBJ1-6, with TRBD1 matching over 8 bases. Per the germline V gene, CDR1 is SEHNR and CDR2 is FQNEAQ (reference sequence). The CDR3 is 16 amino acids. J lost 2 bases, V lost 2 bases, and 2 bases had no gene match. This chain's CDR3 is CASSLSQGAYNSPLHF. CDR3 in DNA: TGTGCCAGCAGCTTATCACAGGGGGCCTATAATTCACCCCTCCACTTT.

The gene calls are TRBV5-1 and TRBJ2-3, with D possibly being TRBD2 (6 bases). The CDR3 runs 17 residues. Per the germline V gene, CDR1 is SGHRS and CDR2 is YFSETQ. Trimming removed 1 base from V and 0 bases from J, with 15 bases in between. The CDR3 DNA follows: TGCGCCAGCAGCTTGATCGTGTCGGGGACTAGCACAGATACGCAGTATTTT. Its protein is CASSLIVSGTSTDTQYF.

The chain combines TRBV10-3 with TRBJ2-3, with 14 bases that match TRBD2. Germline V lookup: CDR1 ENHRY, CDR2 SYGVKD. V dropped 7 bases and J dropped 0; count of bases not matched to a gene: 3. CDR3 size: 16 residues. The CDR3: CAIKGLAGASTDTQYF. Here the CDR3 DNA reads TGTGCCATCAAGGGACTAGCGGGGGCTAGCACAGATACGCAGTATTTT.

The chain couples TRBV7-2 to TRBJ1-4; D unresolved. CDR1 and CDR2 from the germline V gene are SGHTA and FQGNSA. This CDR3 is 14 amino acids long. The V end was cut by 4 bases, the J end by 8 bases, with 14 bases between. The CDR3 region has the DNA TGTGCCAGCAGCTCCCCGCCCCTCAGGGAAAAACTGTTTTTT. Its translation: CASSSPPLREKLFF.

The chain is built from TRBV5-5 and TRBJ1-2, with 12 bases identical to TRBD1. The trim removed 1 base at V and 5 bases at J, leaving 9 bases unmatched. Germline values: CDR1 SGHKS, CDR2 YYEKEE (reference sequence). The CDR3 covers 17 residues. This CDR3 reads CASSLTRDRGLRYGYTF. DNA for the CDR3: TGTGCCAGCAGCTTGACTCGGGACAGGGGGCTGCGGTATGGCTACACCTTC.

The gene calls are TRBV3-1 (or the pseudogene TRBV3-2) and TRBJ2-4; D tentatively reads TRBD1 or TRBD2 (5 bases each). The germline gives CDR1 LGHDT, CDR2 YNNKEL (reference sequence). There are 13 residues in the CDR3. Trimming took off 3 bases at V and 5 bases at J, with 8 bases between the two ends. CDR3 coding DNA: TGTGCCAGCAGCCAGGGGGACCAAAACATTCAGTACTTC. Translated, it gives CASSQGDQNIQYF.

The V and J genes are TRBV11-2 and TRBJ2-7, with unresolved D. The CDR3 runs to 13 residues. Trimming cost V 5 bases and J 3 bases, with 11 bases left between them. Germline V gene sequence: CDR1 SGHAT, CDR2 FQNNGV. CDR3 sequence reads: CASSPWALYEQYF. DNA of the CDR3: TGTGCCAGCAGCCCTTGGGCCCTCTACGAGCAGTACTTC.

Remarks on this clone: Sequence at one end of the junction differs from germline and may be a read error. The chain couples TRBV28 to TRBJ1-2; 8 bases are a match to TRBD1. The CDR3 runs 13 residues. Germline CDR1 MDHEN, CDR2 SYDVKM. The CDR3 sequence is CAISPGQGRGYTF. The CDR3 region has the DNA TGTGCCATCAGTCCAGGACAGGGTCGTGGCTACACCTTC.

The chain carries TRBV19 and TRBJ1-2; 7 bases agree with TRBD1. The V and J ends lost 3 bases and 0 bases, in that order; junction bases with no gene match: 22. The CDR3 length is 21 residues. Germline CDR1 and CDR2: LNHDA and SQIVND (reference sequence). CDR3 coding DNA: TGTGCCAGTAGTATCTCCGGGACAGACTTGGAATGGAACTACCCTAACTATGGCTACACCTTC. This codes for CASSISGTDLEWNYPNYGYTF.

V and J are TRBV5-1 and TRBJ1-1; D gene uncertain. The CDR3 is made up of 18 amino acids. Germline CDR1 and CDR2: SGHRS and YFSETQ. Trimming shortened V by 0 bases and J by 2 bases, and 20 bases separated the two germline ends. CDR3 DNA sequence: TGCGCCAGCAGCTTGGTCGCCAGTTTCGTTACCCAAAACACTGAAGCTTTCTTT. This codes for CASSLVASFVTQNTEAFF.